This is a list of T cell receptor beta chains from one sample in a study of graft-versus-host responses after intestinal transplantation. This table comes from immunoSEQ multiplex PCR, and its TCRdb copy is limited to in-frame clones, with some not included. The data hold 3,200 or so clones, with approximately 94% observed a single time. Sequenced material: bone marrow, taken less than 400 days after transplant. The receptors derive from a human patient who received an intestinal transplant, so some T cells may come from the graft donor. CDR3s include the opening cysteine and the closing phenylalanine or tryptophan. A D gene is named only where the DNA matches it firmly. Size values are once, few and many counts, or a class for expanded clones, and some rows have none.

CDR3nt: TGTGCCAGCAGCTTAATGAGGACAGGATTCAATCAGCCCCAGCATTTT
CDR3aa: CASSLMRTGFNQPQHF
j_gene: TRBJ1-5
d_gene: TRBD1
v_gene: TRBV7-8
abundance: NA

CDR3nt: TGCAGCGTGCGAACCCGGGACAGGACTTCTAACTATGGCTACACCTTC
CDR3aa: CSVRTRDRTSNYGYTF
j_gene: TRBJ1-2
d_gene: TRBD1
v_gene: TRBV29-1
abundance: NA

CDR3nt: TGTGCCAGCAGTTACGTGCCGGAGGGGACCCAGTACTTC
CDR3aa: CASSYVPEGTQYF
j_gene: TRBJ2-5
d_gene: NA
v_gene: TRBV6-6
abundance: NA

CDR3nt: TGCGCCAGCAGCCCAGGGCCCTCTGGGGCCAACGTCCTGACTTTC
CDR3aa: CASSPGPSGANVLTF
j_gene: TRBJ2-6
d_gene: NA
v_gene: TRBV5-1
abundance: NA

CDR3nt: TGTGCCAGCAGTTACTCCGGACTGGGGCCCTACGAGCAGTACTTC
CDR3aa: CASSYSGLGPYEQYF
j_gene: TRBJ2-7
d_gene: NA
v_gene: TRBV6-6
abundance: NA

CDR3nt: TGTGCCAGCAGTGACGGGGCCACAGATACGCAGTATTTT
CDR3aa: CASSDGATDTQYF
j_gene: TRBJ2-3
d_gene: NA
v_gene: TRBV6-4
abundance: NA

CDR3nt: TGCGCCAGCAGCCAAGGACAGGGTATCTACGAGCAGTACTTC
CDR3aa: CASSQGQGIYEQYF
j_gene: TRBJ2-7
d_gene: TRBD1
v_gene: TRBV4-1
abundance: NA

CDR3nt: TGCGCCAGCAGCTTTGGACGGACTGGAGAAAAACTGTTTTTT
CDR3aa: CASSFGRTGEKLFF
j_gene: TRBJ1-4
d_gene: NA
v_gene: TRBV5-1
abundance: once

CDR3nt: TGTGCCAGCAGCTTAACGCGGGGGGGGGAGACCCAGTACTTC
CDR3aa: CASSLTRGGETQYF
j_gene: TRBJ2-5
d_gene: TRBD2
v_gene: TRBV11-2
abundance: few

CDR3nt: TGTGCCAGCAGCTTAACAGGGGCAATCACGGATACGCAGTATTTT
CDR3aa: CASSLTGAITDTQYF
j_gene: TRBJ2-3
d_gene: TRBD1
v_gene: TRBV13
abundance: NA

CDR3nt: TGTGCCAGTAGTAGCGGACATCCCTCCTACGAGCAGTACTTC
CDR3aa: CASSSGHPSYEQYF
j_gene: TRBJ2-7
d_gene: NA
v_gene: TRBV19
abundance: NA

CDR3nt: TGTGCCAGCAGTTTCGCTGGGGACAGTTATAATCAGCCCCAGCATTTT
CDR3aa: CASSFAGDSYNQPQHF
j_gene: TRBJ1-5
d_gene: TRBD1
v_gene: TRBV28
abundance: once

CDR3nt: TGTGCCAGCAGCTCTCTGTCAAACACCGGGGAGCTGTTTTTT
CDR3aa: CASSSLSNTGELFF
j_gene: TRBJ2-2
d_gene: NA
v_gene: TRBV7-9
abundance: once

CDR3nt: TGTGCCAGCAGTTACTCGATACGGGGTTATGGCTACACCTTC
CDR3aa: CASSYSIRGYGYTF
j_gene: TRBJ1-2
d_gene: NA
v_gene: TRBV6-5
abundance: NA

CDR3nt: TGTGCCACCGAGGGCACCGGGGAGCTGTTTTTT
CDR3aa: CATEGTGELFF
j_gene: TRBJ2-2
d_gene: NA
v_gene: TRBV13
abundance: NA

CDR3nt: TGTGCCAGCAGTGAGAGACTAGCGGAGACCCAGTACTTC
CDR3aa: CASSERLAETQYF
j_gene: TRBJ2-5
d_gene: TRBD2
v_gene: TRBV2
abundance: NA

CDR3nt: TGCGCCAGCAGCCCCGGGACAGTAAGAACACTAGCCCAGTGGGAGGAGCAGTACTTC
CDR3aa: CASSPGTVRTLAQWEEQYF
j_gene: TRBJ2-7
d_gene: NA
v_gene: TRBV5-1
abundance: NA

CDR3nt: TGTGCCAGCAGCTTGGGGCCTGGACCGGGACAGGGGACGGACTACGGCTACACCTTC
CDR3aa: CASSLGPGPGQGTDYGYTF
j_gene: TRBJ1-2
d_gene: TRBD1
v_gene: TRBV5-5
abundance: NA

CDR3nt: TGCGCCAGCAGCTTGGATACTAGCGTTATGGCTGTCTCCTACGAGCAGTACTTC
CDR3aa: CASSLDTSVMAVSYEQYF
j_gene: TRBJ2-7
d_gene: TRBD2
v_gene: TRBV5-1
abundance: NA

CDR3nt: TGTGCCAGCAGCCGCCGGGACAGCCCGGTATCGAACACCGGGGAGCTGTTTTTT
CDR3aa: CASSRRDSPVSNTGELFF
j_gene: TRBJ2-2
d_gene: TRBD1
v_gene: TRBV7-9
abundance: NA

CDR3nt: TGCGCCAGTAACCCGACAGGGGCCTACAATGAGCAGTTCTTC
CDR3aa: CASNPTGAYNEQFF
j_gene: TRBJ2-1
d_gene: TRBD1
v_gene: TRBV5-1
abundance: NA

CDR3nt: TGTGCCAGCACTAACAGGGGTGATACCGGGGAGCTGTTTTTT
CDR3aa: CASTNRGDTGELFF
j_gene: TRBJ2-2
d_gene: TRBD1
v_gene: TRBV6-6
abundance: NA

CDR3nt: TGTGCCAGCAGTTACTCGATACGGGGTTATGGCTACACCTTC
CDR3aa: CASSYSIRGYGYTF
j_gene: TRBJ1-2
d_gene: NA
v_gene: TRBV6-6
abundance: NA

CDR3nt: TGCAGCGTTGTGAGCGGGCCCTACGAGCAGTACTTC
CDR3aa: CSVVSGPYEQYF
j_gene: TRBJ2-7
d_gene: NA
v_gene: TRBV29-1
abundance: NA

CDR3nt: TGTGCCAGCAGCTCGGGAACAGGGGGCGCTTATGGCTACACCTTC
CDR3aa: CASSSGTGGAYGYTF
j_gene: TRBJ1-2
d_gene: TRBD1
v_gene: TRBV28
abundance: NA

CDR3nt: TGTGCCAGCTCAGAGGGTACCAAAAACATTCAGTACTTC
CDR3aa: CASSEGTKNIQYF
j_gene: TRBJ2-4
d_gene: NA
v_gene: TRBV9
abundance: NA

CDR3nt: TGTGCCAGCAGTGACCCCCCCCGGGACTCCCACTCCTACAATGAGCAGTTCTTC
CDR3aa: CASSDPPRDSHSYNEQFF
j_gene: TRBJ2-1
d_gene: NA
v_gene: TRBV6-4
abundance: NA

CDR3nt: TGTGCCAGCAGTCCGACCTACGAGCAGTACTTC
CDR3aa: CASSPTYEQYF
j_gene: TRBJ2-7
d_gene: NA
v_gene: TRBV27
abundance: NA

CDR3nt: TGCGCCAGCAGTCCCAGGGGTCGAATGACTTACAATGAGCAGTTCTTC
CDR3aa: CASSPRGRMTYNEQFF
j_gene: TRBJ2-1
d_gene: NA
v_gene: TRBV5-1
abundance: NA

CDR3nt: TGCGCCAGCAGCTTGGAGGCGGACAGGTTTAATGAAAAACTGTTTTTT
CDR3aa: CASSLEADRFNEKLFF
j_gene: TRBJ1-4
d_gene: TRBD1
v_gene: TRBV5-1
abundance: NA

CDR3nt: TGTGCCAGCAGCTGGGGGACGGAAGATGAAGCTTTCTTT
CDR3aa: CASSWGTEDEAFF
j_gene: TRBJ1-1
d_gene: NA
v_gene: TRBV6-6
abundance: NA

CDR3nt: TGTGCCAGCAGGCAACAGGGTTTGGAGACCCAGTACTTC
CDR3aa: CASRQQGLETQYF
j_gene: TRBJ2-5
d_gene: NA
v_gene: TRBV2
abundance: NA

CDR3nt: TGTGCCAGCAGTGTCCAGGGGGAGATCGGTAATTCACCCCTCCACTTT
CDR3aa: CASSVQGEIGNSPLHF
j_gene: TRBJ1-6
d_gene: TRBD1
v_gene: TRBV6-1
abundance: NA

CDR3nt: TGCAGCGTTGAAGACTCCGCGGGTCAGCCCCAGCATTTT
CDR3aa: CSVEDSAGQPQHF
j_gene: TRBJ1-5
d_gene: NA
v_gene: TRBV29-1
abundance: NA